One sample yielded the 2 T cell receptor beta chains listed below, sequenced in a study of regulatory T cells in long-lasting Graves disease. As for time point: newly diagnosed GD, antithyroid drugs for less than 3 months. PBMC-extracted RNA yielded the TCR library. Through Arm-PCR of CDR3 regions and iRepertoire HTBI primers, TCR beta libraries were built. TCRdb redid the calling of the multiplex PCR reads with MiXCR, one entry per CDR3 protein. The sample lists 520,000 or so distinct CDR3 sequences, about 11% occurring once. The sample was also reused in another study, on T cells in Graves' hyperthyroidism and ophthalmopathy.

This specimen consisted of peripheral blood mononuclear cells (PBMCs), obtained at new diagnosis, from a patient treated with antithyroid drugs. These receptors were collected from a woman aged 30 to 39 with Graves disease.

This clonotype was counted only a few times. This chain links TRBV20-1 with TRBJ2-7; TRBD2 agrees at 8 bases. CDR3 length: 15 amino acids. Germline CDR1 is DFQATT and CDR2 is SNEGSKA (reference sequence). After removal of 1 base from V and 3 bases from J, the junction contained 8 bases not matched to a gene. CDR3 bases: TGCAGTGCTAGAGGAGGCCTAGCGGGCCTCTACGAGCAGTACTTC. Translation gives CSARGGLAGLYEQYF.

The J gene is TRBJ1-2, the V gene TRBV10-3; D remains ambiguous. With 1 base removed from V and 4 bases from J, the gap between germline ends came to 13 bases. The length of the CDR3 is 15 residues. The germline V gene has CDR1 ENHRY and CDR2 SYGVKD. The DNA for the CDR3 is TGTGCCATCAGTGAGTTAGGGTTCCTTCTCTATGGCTACACCTTC. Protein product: CAISELGFLLYGYTF.